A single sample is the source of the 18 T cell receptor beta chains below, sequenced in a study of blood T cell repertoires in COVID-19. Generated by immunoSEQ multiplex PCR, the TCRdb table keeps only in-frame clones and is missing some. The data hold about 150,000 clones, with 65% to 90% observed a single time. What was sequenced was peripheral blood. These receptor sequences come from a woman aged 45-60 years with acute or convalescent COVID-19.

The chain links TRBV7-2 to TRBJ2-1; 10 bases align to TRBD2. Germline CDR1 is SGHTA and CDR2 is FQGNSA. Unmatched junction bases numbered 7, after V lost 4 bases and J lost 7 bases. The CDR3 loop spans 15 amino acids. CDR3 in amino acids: CASSSASGSINEQFF. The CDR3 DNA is TGTGCCAGCAGCTCGGCTAGCGGGAGCATTAATGAGCAGTTCTTC.

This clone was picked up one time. The CDR3 sequence: CASSITGYEQYF. The CDR3 DNA sequence: TGTGCCAGTTCGATTACAGGGTACGAGCAGTACTTC. The chain carries TRBV28 and TRBJ2-7; TRBD1 is a possible D gene (6 bases). CDR1 and CDR2 from the germline V gene are MDHEN and SYDVKM. Trimming removed 9 bases at V and 4 bases at J, with 13 bases between. The CDR3 covers 12 residues.

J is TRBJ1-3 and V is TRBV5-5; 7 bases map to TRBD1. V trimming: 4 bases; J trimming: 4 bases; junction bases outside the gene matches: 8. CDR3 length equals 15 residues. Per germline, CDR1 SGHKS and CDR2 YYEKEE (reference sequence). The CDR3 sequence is CASSPRTGMGNTIYF. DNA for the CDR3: TGTGCCAGCAGCCCTCGGACAGGCATGGGAAACACCATATATTTT.

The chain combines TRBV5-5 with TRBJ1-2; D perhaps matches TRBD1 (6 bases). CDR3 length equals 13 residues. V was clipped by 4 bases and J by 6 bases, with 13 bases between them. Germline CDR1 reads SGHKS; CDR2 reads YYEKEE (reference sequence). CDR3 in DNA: TGTGCCAGCAGCCTTCGGACAGTGGATGGCTACACCTTC. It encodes CASSLRTVDGYTF.

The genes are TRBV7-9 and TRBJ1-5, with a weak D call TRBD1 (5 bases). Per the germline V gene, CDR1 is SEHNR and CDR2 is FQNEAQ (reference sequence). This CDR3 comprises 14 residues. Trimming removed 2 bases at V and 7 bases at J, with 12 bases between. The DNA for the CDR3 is TGTGCCAGCAGCTTAATGGGGCCCCCCCAGCCCCAGCATTTT. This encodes CASSLMGPPQPQHF.

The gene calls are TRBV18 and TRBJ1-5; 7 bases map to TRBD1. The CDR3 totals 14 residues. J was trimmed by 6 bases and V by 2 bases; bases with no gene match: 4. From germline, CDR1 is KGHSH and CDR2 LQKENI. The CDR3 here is CASSPSTGPQPQHF. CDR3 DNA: TGTGCCAGCTCACCATCGACAGGGCCTCAGCCCCAGCATTTT.

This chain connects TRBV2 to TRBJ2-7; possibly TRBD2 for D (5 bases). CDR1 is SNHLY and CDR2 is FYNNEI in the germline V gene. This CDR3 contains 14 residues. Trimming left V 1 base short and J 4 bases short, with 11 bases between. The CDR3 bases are TGTGCCAGCAGTGAAGAGGGAGTTGGTTACGAGCAGTACTTC. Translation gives CASSEEGVGYEQYF.

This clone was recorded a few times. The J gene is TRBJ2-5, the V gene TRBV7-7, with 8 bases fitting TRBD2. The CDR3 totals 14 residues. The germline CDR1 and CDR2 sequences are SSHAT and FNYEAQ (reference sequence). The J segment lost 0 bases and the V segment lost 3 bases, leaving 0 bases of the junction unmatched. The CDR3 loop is CASSFSGDQETQYF. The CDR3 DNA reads TGTGCCAGCAGCTTTAGCGGGGACCAAGAGACCCAGTACTTC.

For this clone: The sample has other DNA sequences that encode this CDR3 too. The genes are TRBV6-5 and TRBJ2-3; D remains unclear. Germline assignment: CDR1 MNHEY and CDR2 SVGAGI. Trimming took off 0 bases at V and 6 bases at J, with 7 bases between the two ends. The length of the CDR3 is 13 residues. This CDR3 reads CASSYSRWDTQYF. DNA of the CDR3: TGTGCCAGCAGTTACTCGAGGTGGGATACGCAGTATTTT.

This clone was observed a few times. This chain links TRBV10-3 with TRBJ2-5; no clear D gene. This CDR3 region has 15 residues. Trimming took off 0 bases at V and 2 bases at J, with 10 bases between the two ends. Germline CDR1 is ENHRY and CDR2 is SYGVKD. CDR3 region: CAISESVTVQETQYF. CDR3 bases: TGTGCCATCAGTGAGTCGGTCACAGTACAAGAGACCCAGTACTTC.

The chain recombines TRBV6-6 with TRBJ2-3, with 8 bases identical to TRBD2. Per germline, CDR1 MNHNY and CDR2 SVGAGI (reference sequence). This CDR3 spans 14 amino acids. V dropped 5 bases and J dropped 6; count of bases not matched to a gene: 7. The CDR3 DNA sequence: TGTGCCAGCAGTCCGCGGGGGGAGGGGGATACGCAGTATTTT. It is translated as CASSPRGEGDTQYF.

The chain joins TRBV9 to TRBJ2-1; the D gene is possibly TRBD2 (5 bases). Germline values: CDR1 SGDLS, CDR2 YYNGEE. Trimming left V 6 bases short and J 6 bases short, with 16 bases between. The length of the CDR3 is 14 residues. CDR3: CASTPSSATNEQFF. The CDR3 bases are TGTGCCAGCACACCCAGTAGCGCAACCAATGAGCAGTTCTTC. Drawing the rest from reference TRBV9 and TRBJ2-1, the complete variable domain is DSGVTQTPKHLITATGQRVTLRCSPRSGDLSVYWYQQSLDQGLQFLIQYYNGEERAKGNILERFSAQQFPDLHSELNLSSLELGDSALYFCASTPSSATNEQFFGPGTRLTVL.

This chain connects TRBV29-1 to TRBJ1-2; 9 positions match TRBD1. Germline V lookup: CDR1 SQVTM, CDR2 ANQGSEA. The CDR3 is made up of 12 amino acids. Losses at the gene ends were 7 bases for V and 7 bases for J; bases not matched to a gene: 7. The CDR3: CSGQTGGAGYTF. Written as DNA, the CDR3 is TGCAGCGGCCAAACAGGGGGCGCTGGCTACACCTTC.

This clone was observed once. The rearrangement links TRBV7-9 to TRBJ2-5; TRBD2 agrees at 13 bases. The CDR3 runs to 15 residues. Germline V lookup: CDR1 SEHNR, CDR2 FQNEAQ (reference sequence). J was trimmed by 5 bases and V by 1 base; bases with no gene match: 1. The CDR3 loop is CASSLGTSGGETQYF. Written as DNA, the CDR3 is TGTGCCAGCAGCTTAGGGACTAGCGGGGGTGAGACCCAGTACTTC. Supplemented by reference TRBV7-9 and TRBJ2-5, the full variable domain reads DTGVSQNPRHKITKRGQNVTFRCDPISEHNRLYWYRQTLGQGPEFLTYFQNEAQLEKSRLLSDRFSAERPKGSFSTLEIQRTEQGDSAMYLCASSLGTSGGETQYFGPGTRLLVL.

CDR3 nucleotide sequence: TGTGCCATCAGTACAGGGTACAATGAGCAGTTCTTC. This sequence encodes CAISTGYNEQFF. This chain joins TRBV10-3 and TRBJ2-1; D is possibly TRBD1 (6 bases). Germline V gene data show CDR1 as ENHRY and CDR2 as SYGVKD. Trimming took off 5 bases at V and 4 bases at J, with 6 bases between the two ends. The CDR3 loop spans 12 amino acids.

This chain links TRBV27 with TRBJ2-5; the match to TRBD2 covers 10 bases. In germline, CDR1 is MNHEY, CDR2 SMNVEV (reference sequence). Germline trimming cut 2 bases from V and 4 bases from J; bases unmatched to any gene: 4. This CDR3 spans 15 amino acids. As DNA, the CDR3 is TGTGCCAGCAGTTTAGCGTTAGCGGGAGGAGAGACCCAGTACTTC. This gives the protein CASSLALAGGETQYF.

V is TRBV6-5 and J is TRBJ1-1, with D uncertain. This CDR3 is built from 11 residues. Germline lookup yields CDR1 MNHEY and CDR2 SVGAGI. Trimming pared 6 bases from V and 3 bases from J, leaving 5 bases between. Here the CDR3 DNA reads TGTGCCAGCAGGGCACACACTGAAGCTTTCTTT. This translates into CASRAHTEAFF.

The CDR3 DNA sequence: TGTGCCAGCAGTTCCCAGGGAGGAATTAATGAAAAACTGTTTTTT. Residues: CASSSQGGINEKLFF. The chain employs TRBV6-6 and TRBJ1-4; possibly TRBD1 for D (5 bases). The CDR3 totals 15 residues. Germline values: CDR1 MNHNY, CDR2 SVGAGI (reference sequence). The V end lost 4 bases, the J end lost 4 bases, and 13 bases lay between the germline ends.